The following is a T cell receptor (beta chain) sequence with its context. Its antigen is undetermined. Here immunoSEQ multiplex PCR was the method, and the copy in TCRdb shows in-frame clones only, minus some. Among 32,000 or so clones, about 88% were seen once, and the ten largest hold around 0.44%. The data stem from a study of PD-1 blockade in classical Hodgkin lymphoma. Study observations and caveats: Similar baseline diversity was found in complete responders and newly diagnosed patients. Patients with an early start, nivolumab under 1 year after ASCT, were excluded. Only CD4+ TCR diversity, not CD8+, had risen significantly by C4D1.

Time point here: cycle 4 day 1 (C4D1), after 6 weeks of nivolumab. Every patient relapsed after autologous stem cell transplantation, and brentuximab vedotin exposure varied. Investigators isolated CD4+ T cells from thawed PBMCs through magnetic negative selection. Patients' outcomes at their best amounted to complete response, partial response or progressive disease. Sequencing used CD4+ T cells from blood, obtained before the fourth cycle of nivolumab. This receptor was taken from a human donor with classical Hodgkin lymphoma.

CDR3 protein: CAWREGNQPQHF. The CDR3, as DNA: TGTGCCTGGAGGGAAGGAAATCAGCCCCAGCATTTT. The rearrangement links TRBV30 to TRBJ1-5; D gene uncertain. The CDR3 is 12 residues long. Germline CDR1 GTSNPN, CDR2 SVGIG (reference sequence). V lost 3 bases to trimming and J lost 4 bases, with 7 bases between them.